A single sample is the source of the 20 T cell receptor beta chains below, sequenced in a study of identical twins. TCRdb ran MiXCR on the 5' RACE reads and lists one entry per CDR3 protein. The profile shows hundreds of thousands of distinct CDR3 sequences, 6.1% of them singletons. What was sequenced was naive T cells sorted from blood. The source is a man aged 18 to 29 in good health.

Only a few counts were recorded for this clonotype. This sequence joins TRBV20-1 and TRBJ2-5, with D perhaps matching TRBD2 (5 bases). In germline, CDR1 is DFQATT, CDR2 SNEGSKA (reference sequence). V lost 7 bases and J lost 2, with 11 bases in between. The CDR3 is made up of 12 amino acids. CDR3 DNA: TGCAGTGTGGGAGAGGATCAAGAGACCCAGTACTTC. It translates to CSVGEDQETQYF.

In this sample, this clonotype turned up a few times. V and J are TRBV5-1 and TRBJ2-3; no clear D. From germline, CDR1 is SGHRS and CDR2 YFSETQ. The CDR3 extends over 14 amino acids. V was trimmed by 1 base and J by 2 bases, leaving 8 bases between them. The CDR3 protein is CASSLRSPTDTQYF. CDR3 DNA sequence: TGCGCCAGCAGCTTGAGGAGCCCCACAGATACGCAGTATTTT.

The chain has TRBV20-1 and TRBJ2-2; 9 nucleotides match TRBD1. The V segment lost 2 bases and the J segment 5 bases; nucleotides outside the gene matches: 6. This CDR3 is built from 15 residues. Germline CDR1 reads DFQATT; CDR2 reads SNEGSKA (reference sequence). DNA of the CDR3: TGCAGTGCTAGATGGGACAGGGAATTGACCGGGGAGCTGTTTTTT. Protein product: CSARWDRELTGELFF.

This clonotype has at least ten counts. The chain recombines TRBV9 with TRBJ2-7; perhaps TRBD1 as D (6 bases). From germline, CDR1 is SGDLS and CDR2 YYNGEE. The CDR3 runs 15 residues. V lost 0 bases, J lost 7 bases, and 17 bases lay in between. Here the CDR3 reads CASSVEGDQGNEQYF. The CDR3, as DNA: TGTGCCAGCAGCGTAGAGGGGGATCAGGGAAATGAGCAGTACTTC.

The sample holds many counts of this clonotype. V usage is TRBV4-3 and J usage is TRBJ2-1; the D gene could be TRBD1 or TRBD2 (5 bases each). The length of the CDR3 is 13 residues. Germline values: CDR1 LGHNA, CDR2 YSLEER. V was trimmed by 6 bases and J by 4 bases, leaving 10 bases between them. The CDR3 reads CASSQGPYNEQFF. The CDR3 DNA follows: TGCGCCAGCAGTCAGGGACCTTACAATGAGCAGTTCTTC.

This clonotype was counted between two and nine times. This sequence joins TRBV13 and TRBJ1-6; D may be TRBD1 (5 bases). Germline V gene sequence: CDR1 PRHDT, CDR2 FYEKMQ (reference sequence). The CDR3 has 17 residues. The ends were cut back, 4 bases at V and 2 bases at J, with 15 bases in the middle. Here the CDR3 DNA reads TGTGCCAGCAGCTCAGTCCAGGGAGCAGCCTATAATTCACCCCTCCACTTT. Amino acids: CASSSVQGAAYNSPLHF.

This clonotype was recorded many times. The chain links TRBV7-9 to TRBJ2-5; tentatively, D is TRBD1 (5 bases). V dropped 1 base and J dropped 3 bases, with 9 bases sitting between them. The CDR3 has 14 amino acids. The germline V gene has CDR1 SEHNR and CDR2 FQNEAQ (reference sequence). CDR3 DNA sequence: TGTGCCAGCAGCTTAGAGCGACAGAAAGAGACCCAGTACTTC. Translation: CASSLERQKETQYF.

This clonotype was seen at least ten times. The CDR3 nucleotides are TGTGCCAGCAGTTTACAGGGAGAGACCCAGTACTTC. This encodes CASSLQGETQYF. The V call is TRBV12-3 or TRBV12-4, the J call TRBJ2-5; tentative D call: TRBD1 (5 bases). This CDR3 has 12 amino acids. The V and J ends lost 2 bases and 4 bases respectively, with 5 bases between them.

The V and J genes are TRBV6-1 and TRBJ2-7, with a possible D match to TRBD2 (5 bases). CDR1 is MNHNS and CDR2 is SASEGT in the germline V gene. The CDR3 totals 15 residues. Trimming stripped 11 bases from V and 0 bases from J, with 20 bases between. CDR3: CASTTSQRSSYEQYV. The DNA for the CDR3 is TGTGCCTCAACCACTTCTCAGCGGAGCTCCTACGAGCAGTACGTC.

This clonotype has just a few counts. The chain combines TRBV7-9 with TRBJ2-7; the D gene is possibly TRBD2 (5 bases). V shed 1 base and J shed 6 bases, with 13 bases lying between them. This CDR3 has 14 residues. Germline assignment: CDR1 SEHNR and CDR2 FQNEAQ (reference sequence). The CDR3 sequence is CASSLDERAGEQYV. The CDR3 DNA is TGTGCCAGCAGCTTAGATGAGAGGGCCGGCGAGCAGTACGTC.

The CDR3 coding sequence is TGTGCCAGCTCACCAGTGCGGGAGAGTGGGAAGGAGCAGTTCTTC. Its translation is CASSPVRESGKEQFF. This chain links TRBV18 with TRBJ2-1; 7 nucleotides line up with TRBD2. This CDR3 is built from 15 residues. Germline trimming cut 2 bases from V and 10 bases from J; bases unmatched to any gene: 11. Germline V gene lookup returns CDR1 KGHSH and CDR2 LQKENI.

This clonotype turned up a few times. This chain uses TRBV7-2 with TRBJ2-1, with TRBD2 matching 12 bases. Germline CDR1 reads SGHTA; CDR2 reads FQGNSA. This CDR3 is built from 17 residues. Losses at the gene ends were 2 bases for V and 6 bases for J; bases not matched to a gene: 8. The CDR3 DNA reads TGTGCCAGCAGCTTACCTCGACTAGCGGGAGTTCTCAATGAGCAGTTCTTC. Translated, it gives CASSLPRLAGVLNEQFF.

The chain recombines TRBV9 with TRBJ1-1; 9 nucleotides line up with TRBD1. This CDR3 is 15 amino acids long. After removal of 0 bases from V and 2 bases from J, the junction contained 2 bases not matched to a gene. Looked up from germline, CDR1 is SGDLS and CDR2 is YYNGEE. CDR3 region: CASSVVTGGNTEAFF. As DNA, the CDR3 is TGTGCCAGCAGCGTAGTGACAGGGGGAAACACTGAAGCTTTCTTT.

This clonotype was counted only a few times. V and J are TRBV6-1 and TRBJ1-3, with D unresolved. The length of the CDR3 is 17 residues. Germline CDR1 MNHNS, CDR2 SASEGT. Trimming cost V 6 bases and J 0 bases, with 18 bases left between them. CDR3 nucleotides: TGTGCCAGCAGCTCCATGGGGTTAGCGGGCTCTGGAAACACCATATATTTT. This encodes CASSSMGLAGSGNTIYF.

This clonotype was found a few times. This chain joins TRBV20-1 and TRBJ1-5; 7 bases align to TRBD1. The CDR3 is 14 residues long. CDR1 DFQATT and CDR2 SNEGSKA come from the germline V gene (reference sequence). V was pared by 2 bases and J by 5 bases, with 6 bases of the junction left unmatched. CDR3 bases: TGCAGTGCTAGACAGGGGGGGTTCTATCAGCCCCAGCATTTT. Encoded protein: CSARQGGFYQPQHF.

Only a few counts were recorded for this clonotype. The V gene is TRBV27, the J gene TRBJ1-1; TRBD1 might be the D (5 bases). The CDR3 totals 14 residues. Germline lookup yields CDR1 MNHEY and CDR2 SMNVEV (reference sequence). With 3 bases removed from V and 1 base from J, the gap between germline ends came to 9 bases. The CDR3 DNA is TGTGCCAGCAGTTTTATAGGGGCGAACACTGAAGCTTTCTTT. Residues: CASSFIGANTEAFF.

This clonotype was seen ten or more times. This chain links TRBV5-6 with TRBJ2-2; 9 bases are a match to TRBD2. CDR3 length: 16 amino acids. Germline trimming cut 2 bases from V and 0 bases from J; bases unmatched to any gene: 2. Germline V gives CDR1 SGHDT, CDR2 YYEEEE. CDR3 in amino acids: CASSLGLATNTGELFF. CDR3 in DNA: TGTGCCAGCAGCTTAGGACTAGCGACGAACACCGGGGAGCTGTTTTTT.

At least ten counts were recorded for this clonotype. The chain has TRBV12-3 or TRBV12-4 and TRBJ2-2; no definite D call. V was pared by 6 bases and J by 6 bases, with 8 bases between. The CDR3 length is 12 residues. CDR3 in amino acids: CASRTSAGELFF. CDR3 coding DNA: TGTGCCAGCAGAACATCCGCCGGGGAGCTGTTTTTT.

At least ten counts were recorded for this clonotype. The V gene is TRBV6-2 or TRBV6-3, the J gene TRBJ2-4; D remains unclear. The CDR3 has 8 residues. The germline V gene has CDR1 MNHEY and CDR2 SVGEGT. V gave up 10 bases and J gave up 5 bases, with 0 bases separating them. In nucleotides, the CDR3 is TGTGCCAAAAACATTCAGTACTTC. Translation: CAKNIQYF.

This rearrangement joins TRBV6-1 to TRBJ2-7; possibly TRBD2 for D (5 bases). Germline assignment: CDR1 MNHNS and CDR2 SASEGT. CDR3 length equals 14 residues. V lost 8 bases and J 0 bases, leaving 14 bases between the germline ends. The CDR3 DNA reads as TGTGCCAGCTGGGCCGGACTTTTCTCCTACGAGCAGTACTTC. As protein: CASWAGLFSYEQYF.